These T cell receptor beta chains were read from a single sample in a study of CD8 T cells in ankylosing spondylitis. MiXCR, applied by TCRdb to the 5' RACE reads, yields one record per CDR3 protein. This table has around 340,000 distinct CDR3 sequences, 20% appearing once. The specimen was blood, either unsorted or a sorted T cell fraction (not recorded which). The receptors were sampled from a male donor with ankylosing spondylitis or in good health (not recorded which). Each CDR3 is given with its conserved first and last residue. D genes are given only for firm matches. The size of a clone is reported for some rows only, either as once, few or many, or as a class for expanded clones.

D gene,V gene,J gene,clone size,CDR3 DNA,CDR3 protein
TRBD1,TRBV27,TRBJ1-2,many,TGTGCCAGGACAGGGAGAAATGGCTACACCTTC,CARTGRNGYTF
.,TRBV12-3/TRBV12-4,TRBJ1-3,.,TGTGCCAGCAGTACCCCCCTGACATCCTCCTCTGGAAACACCATATATTTT,CASSTPLTSSSGNTIYF
TRBD2,TRBV5-1,TRBJ2-7,.,TGCGCCAGCAGCTTTGGTAGCGGGGGATTCGAGCAGTACTTC,CASSFGSGGFEQYF
TRBD2,TRBV11-2,TRBJ2-7,.,TGTGCCAGCAGCTCCCCGGCACTGGGGGGGGATGCCTACGAGCAGTACTTC,CASSSPALGGDAYEQYF
.,TRBV6-1,TRBJ2-7,.,TGTGCCAGCATAGACAGTGGCGACGAGCAGTACTTC,CASIDSGDEQYF
TRBD2,TRBV12-3/TRBV12-4,TRBJ2-3,once,TGTGCCAGCAGTACCGGGACTAGCGTATACCCAGATACGCAGTATTTT,CASSTGTSVYPDTQYF
TRBD2,TRBV7-2,TRBJ2-3,few,TGTGCCAGCAGCCCAAGCGGGGGGGCGATAGATACGCAGTATTTT,CASSPSGGAIDTQYF
TRBD1,TRBV29-1,TRBJ2-2,.,TGCAGCGTGACCGGGACAGCGAACACCGGGGAGCTGTTTTTT,CSVTGTANTGELFF
.,TRBV28,TRBJ2-1,.,TGTGCCAGCACCGTGGGGGAGGGGGCGCGAAATGAGCAGTTCTTC,CASTVGEGARNEQFF
.,TRBV7-2,TRBJ2-2,few,TGTGCCAGCAGCCATTTCCGGGCCGTGAACACCGGGGAGCTGTTTTTT,CASSHFRAVNTGELFF
TRBD2,TRBV6-5,TRBJ2-7,few,TGTGCCAGCAGTTACTCTCAGCGGGGGGGCTACGAGCAGTACTTC,CASSYSQRGGYEQYF
TRBD2,TRBV7-8,TRBJ2-3,.,TGTGCCAGCAGCTTAGCGACCGGGACTATCCCTCGGGGCACAGATACGCAGTATTTT,CASSLATGTIPRGTDTQYF
.,TRBV12-3/TRBV12-4,TRBJ2-2,.,TGTGCCAGCAGTTTCCAGGGAGAAGAGAACACCGGGGAGCTGTTTTTT,CASSFQGEENTGELFF
.,TRBV5-5,TRBJ2-2,.,TGTGCCAGCAGCTTTTTGGGGGAGTTCACCGGGGAGCTGTTTTTT,CASSFLGEFTGELFF
.,TRBV6-1,TRBJ2-4,.,TGTGCCAGCAGTCCAACCCGGGAGCAAAACATTCAGTACTTC,CASSPTREQNIQYF
.,TRBV20-1,TRBJ2-7,few,TGCAGTGCCCTTGGGCAGTTTCGAAGCTACGAGCAGTACTTC,CSALGQFRSYEQYF
TRBD2,TRBV12-3/TRBV12-4,TRBJ2-2,many,TGTGCCAGCAGTCCAGCGGGGGGGCCGAACGGGGAGCTGTTTTTT,CASSPAGGPNGELFF
.,TRBV9,TRBJ2-2,few,TGTGCCAGCAGCGTCGGCGGGGTGGCTACCGGGGAGCTGTTTTTT,CASSVGGVATGELFF
TRBD1,TRBV11-1,TRBJ2-1,.,TGTGCCAGCAGCTTTGTTGGACAGGGAGAATTCAACAATGAGCAGTTCTTC,CASSFVGQGEFNNEQFF
.,TRBV5-6,TRBJ2-3,.,TGTGCCAGCAGCTTGCGGGCTTCCGGCGGAGATACGCAGTATTTT,CASSLRASGGDTQYF
TRBD1,TRBV5-1,TRBJ2-1,few,TGCGCCAGCAGCTTGTACACGACAGGGAGCTCCTACAATGAGCAGTTCTTC,CASSLYTTGSSYNEQFF
.,TRBV6-5,TRBJ1-2,few,TGTGCCAGCAGTTACTCGAGCCAGGGACGTGGCTACACCTTC,CASSYSSQGRGYTF
.,TRBV29-1,TRBJ1-1,few,TGCAGCGTTGAAGAGGGGGCGCTGAACACTGAAGCTTTCTTT,CSVEEGALNTEAFF
TRBD1,TRBV7-9,TRBJ2-7,few,TGTGCCAGCAGCTTAGTGCTGGGACAGGCAGTCTACGAGCAGTACTTC,CASSLVLGQAVYEQYF
.,TRBV12-3/TRBV12-4,TRBJ1-3,few,TGTGCCAGCAGTGTCGAACTCGGCTCTGGAAACACCATATATTTT,CASSVELGSGNTIYF
.,TRBV7-8,TRBJ2-3,many,TGTGCCAGCAGCTTGGGGGCCCTCTCCACAGATACGCAGTATTTT,CASSLGALSTDTQYF